This T cell receptor beta chain stems from a study of naive and memory T cell subsets. CMV status came from CD4+ IFNgamma after overnight CMV lysate stimulation. Four subsets defined by CD45RA and CD27 were sorted after CD3, CD4, CD8 and live/dead staining. The V gene end was trimmed by 6 bases and the J gene end by 2 bases; junction bases not matched to a gene: 12. The CDR3 is 17 residues long. Germline CDR1 MNHEY, CDR2 SVGAGI. The beta constant-region primer was an equimolar mix of two oligonucleotides covering TRBC1 and TRBC2. Ligated cDNA was amplified by four rounds of PCR with nested alpha and beta constant-region primers and SP2. Ligation attached a single-stranded oligonucleotide with a 12-nucleotide UMI and the SP2 primer to the cDNA 3' end. TCRdb re-analysed the UMI-ligation and nested PCR reads in MiXCR, keeping a single row per CDR3 protein. The table lists about 120,000 distinct CDR3 sequences, roughly 32% of them singletons, with more than 0.8% in the top ten.

Sequencing input: central memory CD4+ T cells from blood. This chain links TRBV6-5 with TRBJ2-2; 7 bases map to TRBD1. The clonotype was recovered from a human donor in good health. CDR3 residues: CASRKGQQIINTGELFF. Here the CDR3 DNA reads TGTGCCAGCAGAAAGGGACAGCAAATAATCAACACCGGGGAGCTGTTTTTT.